This T cell receptor beta chain was identified in a study of cytomegalovirus exposure and HLA in healthy donors. Both 60 Vbeta primers and 13 Jbeta primers went into the PCR. The table came from immunoSEQ multiplex PCR; TCRdb's copy has only in-frame clones and leaves some out. This table holds 170,000 or so clones, 65% to 80% found once. Study-level points and caveats: Based on reports, TCR beta sequences accurately predicted HLA-A and HLA-B alleles for most subjects. Whilst most TCR sequences proved rare, a subset of public TCRs occurred across many donors. Among TCR beta chains, those listed as cytomegalovirus-associated numbered about 160.

This CDR3 is 11 amino acids long. The germline V and J ends were trimmed by 8 bases and 3 bases, with 7 bases remaining between them. Germline CDR1 reads MNHEY; CDR2 reads SVGAGI. Turning to this clone: Its target is not known. Other nucleotide sequences in the sample specify the same CDR3.

Specimen: PBMCs. The clonotype originates from a woman aged 45-59 years in good health and CMV-seropositive. The V and J genes are TRBV6-5 and TRBJ1-1, with D unclear. The CDR3: CASGRDTEAFF. The CDR3 DNA is TGTGCCAGCGGCCGGGACACTGAAGCTTTCTTT.